This entry lists 6 T cell receptor beta chains sequenced from one sample in a study of shared clonotypes between healthy human individuals. Assay: immunoSEQ multiplex PCR; the TCRdb copy retains only in-frame clones and omits some. The table lists roughly 2.1 million clones, more than 85% of them singletons. CD8 cells classed as naive were CD45RO-negative and positively selected for CCR7, excluding terminally differentiated effector memory CD45RA+ cells. Sequenced: naive CD8+ T cells from PBMCs. All receptors come from a man aged 18 to 35 in good health. Some clones in this sample may be carry-over from other donors' samples.

The sample holds one count of this clone. The chain is built from TRBV28 and TRBJ2-1, with 7 positions matching TRBD2. Germline CDR1 is MDHEN and CDR2 is SYDVKM. The CDR3 runs 19 residues. V was pared by 5 bases and J by 4 bases, with 20 bases of the junction left unmatched. CDR3 sequence reads: CASSPQGAGLGEIYNEQFF. DNA for the CDR3: TGTGCCAGCAGTCCCCAAGGGGCAGGACTAGGGGAAATATACAATGAGCAGTTCTTC.

About this clone itself: The same CDR3 also results from other DNA sequences found in this sample. The CDR3: CASSQGLAGYTGELFF. The DNA for the CDR3 is TGCGCCAGCAGCCAGGGACTAGCGGGCTACACCGGGGAGCTGTTTTTT. V usage is TRBV4-3 and J usage is TRBJ2-2; 12 bases map to TRBD2. The CDR3 sequence is 16 residues long. Germline V CDR1 and CDR2: LGHNA, YSLEER. The trim removed 3 bases at V and 3 bases at J, leaving 2 bases unmatched.

This sequence joins TRBV2 and TRBJ1-2; 8 positions match TRBD1. The CDR3 has 14 residues. The V segment lost 4 bases and the J segment 6 bases; nucleotides outside the gene matches: 7. The germline gives CDR1 SNHLY, CDR2 FYNNEI. The CDR3 spells CASSGAGGADGYTF. CDR3 DNA: TGTGCCAGCAGTGGAGCAGGGGGCGCTGATGGCTACACCTTC.

V is TRBV10-2 and J is TRBJ2-1; no clear D gene. V lost 1 base and J lost 0, with 7 bases in between. Germline V gives CDR1 WSHSY, CDR2 SAAADI. The CDR3 has 15 amino acids. CDR3 region: CASSEWDSSYNEQFF. DNA for the CDR3: TGCGCCAGCAGTGAGTGGGATTCCTCCTACAATGAGCAGTTCTTC.

V gene TRBV7-6 combines with J gene TRBJ1-1, with D perhaps TRBD1 (6 bases). The CDR3 length is 14 residues. Germline CDR1 and CDR2: SGHVS and FNYEAQ. The V and J ends lost 4 bases and 8 bases respectively, with 17 bases between them. The CDR3 sequence is CASSSRGKTGEAFF. CDR3 nucleotides: TGTGCCAGCAGCTCGAGAGGGAAGACAGGAGAAGCTTTCTTT. Drawing the rest from reference TRBV7-6 and TRBJ1-1, the complete variable domain is GAGVSQSPRYKVTKRGQDVALRCDPISGHVSLYWYRQALGQGPEFLTYFNYEAQQDKSGLPNDRFSAERPEGSISTLTIQRTEQRDSAMYRCASSSRGKTGEAFFGQGTRLTVV.

Comments on this clone: This same CDR3 is encoded by further DNA sequences in the sample. The chain has TRBV5-6 and TRBJ2-7, with 11 positions matching TRBD2. CDR3 length: 15 residues. Germline CDR1 reads SGHDT; CDR2 reads YYEEEE. Trimming took 0 bases from V and 1 from J; bases not matched to a gene: 0. Here the CDR3 DNA reads TGTGCCAGCAGCTTGGGGACTAGCGGGTCCTACGAGCAGTACTTC. Translating it yields CASSLGTSGSYEQYF.